This paragraph covers one T cell receptor beta chain sequence. This sample stems from a study of blood T cell repertoires in COVID-19. This CDR3 is 14 amino acids long. With 4 bases removed from V and 2 bases from J, the gap between germline ends came to 11 bases. CDR1 LGHDT and CDR2 YNNKEL come from the germline V gene (reference sequence). Assay used: immunoSEQ multiplex PCR; TCRdb lists only in-frame clones, some missing. The sample shows roughly 250,000 clones, roughly 87% of them seen only once. This TCR derives from a woman under 40 with acute COVID-19. V and J are TRBV3-1 (or the pseudogene TRBV3-2) and TRBJ2-5; the D gene is possibly TRBD2 (5 bases). Input material: PBMCs or T cells enriched from blood (not recorded which). CDR3 loop: CASSRSGPQETQYF. As DNA, the CDR3 is TGTGCCAGCAGCCGCAGCGGACCGCAAGAGACCCAGTACTTC.